A selection of T cell receptor beta chains follows, all from one sample in a study of blood T cells in healthy people across ages. Each CDR3 protein gets one entry after TCRdb re-called the 5' RACE reads with MiXCR. This sample has hundreds of thousands of distinct CDR3 sequences; roughly two fifths occur once, and the top ten carry 25% to 35%. Material for sequencing was blood. These receptors originate from a man at least 80 years old in good health. The CDR3 runs from the conserved cysteine through the conserved F or W. Fields, in order: V gene, D gene, CDR3 protein. A D gene is named only where the DNA matches it firmly.

TRBV3-1 - CASSRMGSSTDTQYF
TRBV7-2 - CASSLGNLQFF
TRBV7-2 TRBD1 CAGREDRGDYLNLGLYGYTF
TRBV7-8 - CASSLLVSSTDTQYF
TRBV12-3/TRBV12-4 - CASSIYRRNNEQFF
TRBV6-5 - CASSYGSQGSNQPQHF
TRBV9 TRBD1 CASSPTDRGRGGKETQYF
TRBV4-3 - CASSQDLFGVQETQYF
TRBV20-1 - CSAPRHGGEEKLFF
TRBV10-3 - CAISVSVPKGFYEQYF